Listed below are T cell receptor beta chains from one sample, sequenced in a study of blood T cell repertoires in COVID-19. Produced via immunoSEQ multiplex PCR; TCRdb's table is partial and in-frame only. The sample consists of about 230,000 clones, roughly 81% of them appearing once. The sample comprised peripheral blood. Source of these receptors: a woman at least 80 years old with COVID-19, enrolled during active disease. CDR3s include the opening cysteine and the closing phenylalanine or tryptophan.

TRBJ1-1	TRBV30	CAWRRGNTEAFF
TRBJ1-3	TRBV25-1	CASNQGARGNTIYF
TRBJ2-3	TRBV11-3	CASSTSSPGQGLDTQYF
TRBJ1-1	TRBV29-1	CSVMEQRAFF
TRBJ2-5	TRBV28	CASSFPKRRETQYF
TRBJ2-5	TRBV7-2	CASTSSGGVETQYF
TRBJ1-6	TRBV5-4	CASSGSGTLNSPLHF
TRBJ1-1	TRBV7-3	CASSQGAGNTEAFF
TRBJ1-5	TRBV2	CASSERLDRMGQPQHF
TRBJ1-2	TRBV6-5	CASTLPYARYGYTF
TRBJ2-2	TRBV5-1	CASSPGRENTGELFF
TRBJ1-4	TRBV19	CASSILQGAREKLFF
TRBJ1-6	TRBV28	CASRTGGTSPLHF
TRBJ1-5	TRBV6-2/TRBV6-3	CASSYTPGQPTSNQPQHF
TRBJ1-1	TRBV5-1	CASSLSGGNTEAFF
TRBJ2-7	TRBV6-2/TRBV6-3	CASSALAGGPSEQYF
TRBJ2-7	TRBV30	CAWATGQGSYEQYF
TRBJ2-3	TRBV28	CASSWVSAGEGTQYF
TRBJ1-2	TRBV2	CASNRNKGQGGYGYTF
TRBJ2-2	TRBV19	CASRGGTSYPTGELFF
TRBJ1-6	TRBV27	CASSFDRGNSPLHF
TRBJ1-5	TRBV30	CALGGGLSYSQPQHF
TRBJ2-3	TRBV4-2	CASSQEGVGAPDTQYF